This T cell receptor (beta chain) is from a study of CD8+CD57+ T cells in acquired aplastic anemia. In the study overall: Sorted CD4+ and CD8+ cells gave a mean 3.2 ug DNA, range about 0.19 to 27.4 ug.

Study-wide points: Patients and controls were found to share twenty-nine CD8+ CDR3 sequences. Controls and patients did not differ significantly in CD8+ Simpson's diversity.

Sequenced patients had shown CD8+CD57+ cell expansion by flow cytometry. Patient blood was sampled before any therapy had been received. The CDR3 is 13 residues long. The germline V gene encodes CDR1 SGHVS and CDR2 FQNEAQ. To note about this clonotype: Its target is not known. One junction end does not reproduce the germline sequence, and a read error may be involved.

CDR3 and TCR beta VDJ profiling relied on genomic DNA as the template. Each CDR3 protein gets one entry after TCRdb re-called the reads with MiXCR. The data contain hundreds of thousands of distinct CDR3 sequences, around a third of them seen just once; the ten biggest clones take up approximately 0.82%. This sequence joins TRBV7-8 and TRBJ1-5, with D hard to call. This TCR was recovered from a human donor with aplastic anemia. Specimen: sorted CD4+, CD8+, or CD8+CD57+ T cells (not recorded which) from PBMCs. Written as DNA, the CDR3 is TGTGCCAGCGGCTTGGCCGGGGAGCAGCCCCAGCATTTT. Protein: CASGLAGEQPQHF. The full variable domain, its missing parts supplied by reference TRBV7-8 and TRBJ1-5, is GAGVSQSPRYKVAKRGQDVALRCDPISGHVSLFWYQQALGQGPEFLTYFQNEAQLDKSGLPSDRFFAERPEGSVSTLKIQRTQQEDSAVYLCASGLAGEQPQHFGDGTRLSIL.